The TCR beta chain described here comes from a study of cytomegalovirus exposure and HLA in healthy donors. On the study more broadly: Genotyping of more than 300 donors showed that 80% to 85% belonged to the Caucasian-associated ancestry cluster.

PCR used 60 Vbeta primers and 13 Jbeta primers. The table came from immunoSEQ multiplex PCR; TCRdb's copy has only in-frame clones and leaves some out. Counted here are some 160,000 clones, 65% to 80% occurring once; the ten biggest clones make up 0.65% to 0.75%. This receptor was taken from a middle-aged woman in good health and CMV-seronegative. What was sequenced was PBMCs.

The CDR3 DNA follows: TGTGCCAGCAGCTTAGGGTTTGGGGGGGCTGGGGCCAACGTCCTGACTTTC. Its translation: CASSLGFGGAGANVLTF. This chain joins TRBV11-2 and TRBJ2-6, with TRBD2 identical over 7 bases. The CDR3 consists of 17 residues. Germline assignment: CDR1 SGHAT and CDR2 FQNNGV. Unmatched junction bases numbered 5, after V lost 1 base and J lost 2 bases.